The T cell receptor (beta chain) under discussion was sequenced for a study of blood T cell repertoires in COVID-19. Study-level information: Some COVID-19 samples were acute and others convalescent; all came from the United States, Italy and Spain.

V gave up 2 bases and J gave up 1 base; unmatched junction bases: 2. This CDR3 has 15 amino acids. Germline assignment: CDR1 SGHRS and CDR2 YFSETQ. Generated by immunoSEQ multiplex PCR, the TCRdb table keeps only in-frame clones and is missing some. The sample consists of roughly 130,000 clones, roughly 84% of them appearing once. There are a few counts of this clone. The TCR was taken from a woman between 25 and 40 years old who had recovered from COVID-19. The specimen sequenced was peripheral blood. The chain has TRBV5-1 and TRBJ2-3; 9 bases are a match to TRBD2. In DNA, the CDR3 is TGCGCCAGCAGCTTACGACTAGCGGGCACAGATACGCAGTATTTT. Amino acid sequence: CASSLRLAGTDTQYF.